Following are 21 T cell receptor beta chains from one sample sequenced in a study of T cell changes during pregnancy in multiple sclerosis. The table came from immunoSEQ multiplex PCR; TCRdb's copy has only in-frame clones and leaves some out. Among about 99,000 clones listed, approximately 94% were seen once. The sample was peripheral blood, taken after pregnancy. The receptors were gathered from a female donor with multiple sclerosis, enrolled in a pregnancy study.

The rearrangement uses TRBV29-1 and TRBJ2-7, with a possible D match to TRBD2 (6 bases). Germline V CDR1 and CDR2: SQVTM, ANQGSEA. V was shortened by 6 bases and J by 0 bases, with 9 bases between the two germline ends. The CDR3 has 12 amino acids. The CDR3 here is CSVGLYSYEQYF. Here the CDR3 DNA reads TGCAGCGTCGGACTATACTCCTACGAGCAGTACTTC.

The chain uses TRBV5-1 and TRBJ2-1, with D perhaps TRBD1 (6 bases). V lost 7 bases and J lost 0, with 14 bases in between. The CDR3 has 15 residues. From germline, CDR1 is SGHRS and CDR2 YFSETQ. The CDR3 nucleotides are TGCGCCAGCCAAACCGGGACAAGCTCCTACAATGAGCAGTTCTTC. It yields the protein CASQTGTSSYNEQFF.

The chain carries TRBV5-1 and TRBJ2-5; tentatively, D is TRBD1 (6 bases). The CDR3 has 12 amino acids. Germline V gives CDR1 SGHRS, CDR2 YFSETQ. Trimming removed 1 base at V and 5 bases at J, with 6 bases between. The CDR3 loop is CASSLTGETQYF. The CDR3 DNA sequence: TGCGCCAGCAGCTTGACAGGGGAGACCCAGTACTTC.

The genes are TRBV11-3 and TRBJ2-5, with TRBD1 as a possible D gene (6 bases). V was clipped by 5 bases and J by 4 bases, with 14 bases between them. The CDR3 runs to 14 residues. Germline loops: CDR1 SGHNT, CDR2 YENEEA. DNA for the CDR3: TGTGCCAGCAGCCCGGACAGCGGAGCAGAGACCCAGTACTTC. Its translation is CASSPDSGAETQYF.

The chain carries TRBV18 and TRBJ1-2, with TRBD1 matching over 7 bases. The CDR3 extends over 15 amino acids. From germline, CDR1 is KGHSH and CDR2 LQKENI. The junction had 15 bases not matched to a gene; V was cut back by 6 bases and J by 8 bases. CDR3 residues: CASSAGWGTEEGYTF. DNA for the CDR3: TGTGCCAGCTCGGCAGGTTGGGGGACAGAAGAAGGCTACACCTTC.

This clone was seen only once. The V call is TRBV11-2, the J call TRBJ2-2; D possibly corresponds to TRBD2 (5 bases). From germline, CDR1 is SGHAT and CDR2 FQNNGV. Trimming stripped 0 bases from V and 6 bases from J, with 8 bases between. The CDR3 is made up of 14 amino acids. CDR3: CASSLDIGAGELFF. The CDR3 region has the DNA TGTGCCAGCAGCTTAGATATCGGGGCCGGGGAGCTGTTTTTT.

This clone was recorded only once. The chain combines TRBV28 with TRBJ2-7; 7 bases fit TRBD1. The CDR3 covers 18 residues. Losses at the gene ends were 8 bases for V and 3 bases for J; bases not matched to a gene: 22. CDR1 is MDHEN, CDR2 SYDVKM, per germline. CDR3 DNA: TGTGCCAGCGAGACTGGGGCAGGGGGACGGCAGCTGAGCTACGAGCAGTACTTC. Translated: CASETGAGGRQLSYEQYF.

CDR3 residues: CASETGTGGYNEQFF. Written as DNA, the CDR3 is TGTGCCAGCGAGACCGGGACAGGGGGATACAATGAGCAGTTCTTC. The rearrangement uses TRBV6-6 and TRBJ2-1; 11 positions agree with TRBD1. CDR1 and CDR2 from the germline V gene are MNHNY and SVGAGI (reference sequence). Trimming at V came to 8 bases and at J to 4 bases, leaving 7 bases not matched to a gene. The length of the CDR3 is 15 residues.

The chain employs TRBV14 and TRBJ2-3; TRBD2 matches 11 bases. J lost 6 bases, V lost 1 base, and 9 bases had no gene match. Germline CDR1 SGHDN, CDR2 FVKESK. The CDR3 length is 17 residues. CDR3 sequence: CASSQVASGRMVDTQYF. In DNA, the CDR3 is TGTGCCAGCAGCCAAGTGGCTAGCGGGAGGATGGTGGATACGCAGTATTTT. The full variable domain, with the rest looked up from reference TRBV14 and TRBJ2-3, is EAGVTQFPSHSVIEKGQTVTLRCDPISGHDNLYWYRRVMGKEIKFLLHFVKESKQDESGMPNNRFLAERTGGTYSTLKVQPAELEDSGVYFCASSQVASGRMVDTQYFGPGTRLTVL.

V gene TRBV6-1 combines with J gene TRBJ2-2, with D tentatively TRBD2 (6 bases). Germline loops: CDR1 MNHNS, CDR2 SASEGT. Trimming pared 7 bases from V and 5 bases from J, leaving 14 bases between. The CDR3 runs to 14 residues. CDR3 coding DNA: TGTGCCAGCATCTGGAGGGCTGGGACCGGGGAGCTGTTTTTT. Amino acid sequence: CASIWRAGTGELFF.

This chain links TRBV5-1 with TRBJ2-5; TRBD1 aligns across 8 bases. This CDR3 region has 14 residues. Germline V lookup: CDR1 SGHRS, CDR2 YFSETQ. Losses at the gene ends were 0 bases for V and 2 bases for J; bases not matched to a gene: 0. The chain's CDR3 is CASSLDRGQETQYF. In DNA, the CDR3 is TGCGCCAGCAGCTTGGACAGGGGGCAAGAGACCCAGTACTTC.

The chain joins TRBV30 to TRBJ2-7; 7 bases are a match to TRBD2. Germline V gives CDR1 GTSNPN, CDR2 SVGIG (reference sequence). The CDR3 is 13 amino acids. The V gene end was trimmed by 1 base and the J gene end by 4 bases; junction bases not matched to a gene: 4. In DNA form, the CDR3 reads TGTGCCTGGAGTGCGGGCGGGAGTTACGAGCAGTACTTC. Translated, it gives CAWSAGGSYEQYF. The variable domain in full, with the rest retrieved from reference TRBV30 and TRBJ2-7, is SQTIHQWPATLVQPVGSPLSLECTVEGTSNPNLYWYRQAAGRGLQLLFYSVGIGQISSEVPQNLSASRPQDRQFILSSKKLLLSDSGFYLCAWSAGGSYEQYFGPGTRLTVT.

V usage is TRBV7-3 and J usage is TRBJ2-7; 7 positions match TRBD2. With 4 bases clipped from V and 4 bases from J, the junction kept 1 base outside the gene matches. The V gene's germline CDR1 is SGHTA and CDR2 FQGTGA. This CDR3 comprises 12 residues. The CDR3 DNA sequence: TGTGCCAGCAGCTGCGGGAGATACGAGCAGTACTTC. This encodes CASSCGRYEQYF.

The chain uses TRBV28 and TRBJ1-5; perhaps TRBD1 as D (6 bases). The V and J ends lost 5 bases and 0 bases respectively, with 14 bases between them. Germline V gene sequence: CDR1 MDHEN, CDR2 SYDVKM. CDR3 length: 16 amino acids. The CDR3 sequence: CASSGTTGYSNQPQHF. The CDR3 region has the DNA TGTGCCAGCAGTGGAACCACAGGGTATAGCAATCAGCCCCAGCATTTT.

The rearrangement uses TRBV5-6 and TRBJ1-2, with 10 bases fitting TRBD1. V lost 5 bases and J lost 0; bases outside the gene matches: 4. The germline V gene encodes CDR1 SGHDT and CDR2 YYEEEE. The CDR3 has 15 amino acids. The CDR3 DNA is TGTGCCAGCAGGACAGGGGGCTTTACTAACTATGGCTACACCTTC. Translation gives CASRTGGFTNYGYTF.

This chain uses TRBV30 with TRBJ1-2; 10 bases match TRBD1. V gave up 4 bases and J gave up 4 bases; unmatched junction bases: 3. Germline values: CDR1 GTSNPN, CDR2 SVGIG (reference sequence). This CDR3 comprises 13 residues. The CDR3 nucleotides read TGTGCCTGGAAGACAGGGGGCGCCTATGGCTACACCTTC. The encoded protein is CAWKTGGAYGYTF.

This chain links TRBV7-6 with TRBJ1-4; perhaps TRBD1 as D (6 bases). The CDR3 is 15 amino acids. Trimming pared 5 bases from V and 8 bases from J, leaving 18 bases between. CDR1 is SGHVS and CDR2 is FNYEAQ in the germline V gene. The CDR3 bases are TGTGCCAGCAGCCCCCTTTCTAGGGGGGGGGAAAAACTGTTTTTT. It yields the protein CASSPLSRGGEKLFF.

J is TRBJ2-1 and V is TRBV19, with TRBD1 identical over 9 bases. V gave up 6 bases and J gave up 6 bases; unmatched junction bases: 9. The CDR3 runs 15 residues. Germline CDR1 is LNHDA and CDR2 is SQIVND (reference sequence). The CDR3 DNA reads as TGTGCCAGTAGGAGAGGGACAGGGATAATCAATGAGCAGTTCTTC. Its translation: CASRRGTGIINEQFF.

The genes are TRBV13 and TRBJ2-3; the match to TRBD2 covers 7 bases. Trimming at V came to 3 bases and at J to 3 bases, leaving 9 bases not matched to a gene. The length of the CDR3 is 16 residues. Germline V CDR1 and CDR2: PRHDT, FYEKMQ (reference sequence). The DNA of the CDR3 is TGTGCCAGCAGCTTGACCCTAGGCGGGAGAACAGATACGCAGTATTTT. Residues: CASSLTLGGRTDTQYF.

The chain combines TRBV5-1 with TRBJ2-3; possible D gene TRBD1, 6 bases. Deletions cut 1 base from V and 4 bases from J, with 16 bases between. CDR3 length: 16 amino acids. CDR1 and CDR2 from the germline V gene are SGHRS and YFSETQ. CDR3: CASSLLSGEGADTQYF. The CDR3 DNA follows: TGCGCCAGCAGCTTGTTATCGGGCGAGGGGGCAGATACGCAGTATTTT.

V gene TRBV28 combines with J gene TRBJ2-7; the D gene is possibly TRBD1 (6 bases). The CDR3 has 14 residues. Germline V gene data show CDR1 as MDHEN and CDR2 as SYDVKM. V was clipped by 5 bases and J by 3 bases, with 14 bases between them. The CDR3 DNA sequence: TGTGCCAGCAGTACCACAGGGAGACACTACGAGCAGTACTTC. Amino acids: CASSTTGRHYEQYF.